A selection of T cell receptor beta chains follows, all from one sample in a study of CD8 T cells in ankylosing spondylitis. TCRdb passed the 5' RACE reads through MiXCR, listing each CDR3 protein once. The data hold around 150,000 distinct CDR3 sequences, with about 7% observed a single time. Sequenced sample: blood, either unsorted or a sorted T cell fraction (not recorded which). These receptors were taken from a female donor with ankylosing spondylitis or in good health (not recorded which). CDR3s include the opening cysteine and the closing phenylalanine or tryptophan. A D gene is named only where the DNA matches it firmly. Some rows have no size entry. The others give once, few or many, or a class for an expanded clone.

V	J	D	size	DNA	CDR3
TRBV3-1	TRBJ2-7	.	many	TGTGCCAGCAGCCAAGATTGGGGCGAGCAGTACTTC	CASSQDWGEQYF
TRBV4-2	TRBJ2-2	.	many	TGTGCCAGCAGCCAAGAGACAACGAACACCGGGGAGCTGTTTTTT	CASSQETTNTGELFF
TRBV7-2	TRBJ2-1	.	many	TGTGCCAGCAGCTCGGAGGGGGCCATCGACTACAATGAGCAGTTCTTC	CASSSEGAIDYNEQFF
TRBV20-1	TRBJ1-1	.	many	TGCAGTGCTAGGGGCTTTTCCACGAATCAGGACACTGAAGCTTTCTTT	CSARGFSTNQDTEAFF
TRBV12-3/TRBV12-4	TRBJ2-1	TRBD1	many	TGTGCCAGCAGTTTTTCAGGGGGCGATTTCTACAATGAGCAGTTCTTC	CASSFSGGDFYNEQFF
TRBV28	TRBJ2-1	.	few	TGTGCCAGCAGTTTGGCGGATACTTACAATGAGCAGTTCTTC	CASSLADTYNEQFF
TRBV27	TRBJ2-3	TRBD1	.	TGTGCCAGCAGTTTGGACAGGGCCCCAGATACGCAGTATTTT	CASSLDRAPDTQYF
TRBV20-1	TRBJ1-3	TRBD1	many	TGCAGTGCTAGTTCCGGACAGGGCAATGGAAACACCATATATTTT	CSASSGQGNGNTIYF
TRBV11-1	TRBJ2-3	.	.	TGTGCCAGCAGCTTCAGTAGGGCCCGCACAGATACGCAGTATTTT	CASSFSRARTDTQYF
TRBV12-3/TRBV12-4	TRBJ1-5	TRBD1	many	TGTGCCAGCAGTTTCCAGACAGGGACTCAGCCCCAGCATTTT	CASSFQTGTQPQHF
TRBV5-4	TRBJ2-7	.	many	TGTGCCAGCACCTCCGCGGGGCCCACCTACGAGCAGTACTTC	CASTSAGPTYEQYF
TRBV7-2	TRBJ2-1	TRBD2	many	TGTGCCAGCGGCCCCGGGGGGTTAGGCGACAATGAGCAGTTCTTC	CASGPGGLGDNEQFF
TRBV29-1	TRBJ1-1	.	many	TGCAGCGCCGCCAGGGTTTCGGACACTGAAGCTTTCTTT	CSAARVSDTEAFF
TRBV29-1	TRBJ2-3	.	many	TGCGCCCAGGGAAGCACAGATACGCAGTATTTT	CAQGSTDTQYF
TRBV12-3/TRBV12-4	TRBJ2-1	.	many	TGTGCCAGCAGCCCCAGCCCGAGCTCCTACAATGAGCAGTTCTTC	CASSPSPSSYNEQFF
TRBV5-1	TRBJ2-2	.	many	TGCGCCAGCAGCTTCAGACATGGATTGGCGAACACCGGGGAGCTGTTTTTT	CASSFRHGLANTGELFF
TRBV12-3/TRBV12-4	TRBJ2-4	.	many	TGTGCCAGCAGCCTCGCCAGAAACATTCAGTACTTC	CASSLARNIQYF
TRBV9	TRBJ2-1	.	.	TGTGCCAGCAGCGTAGTTGGGGGGTTAAGCAATGAGCAGTTCTTC	CASSVVGGLSNEQFF
TRBV20-1	TRBJ2-2	TRBD2	many	TGCAGTGCTAGTGCCGGACTAGCGGGGGGGCCCGGGGAGCTGTTTTTT	CSASAGLAGGPGELFF
TRBV12-3/TRBV12-4	TRBJ2-1	.	many	TGTGCCAGCAGTTTTTACGGCATCTACAATGAGCAGTTCTTC	CASSFYGIYNEQFF
TRBV4-1	TRBJ1-5	.	many	TGCGCCAGCAGCCAAGATATGTATAGCAATCAGCCCCAGCATTTT	CASSQDMYSNQPQHF
TRBV7-2	TRBJ1-4	.	few	TGTGCCAGCAGCCCGGGACGGATTAATGAAAAACTGTTTTTT	CASSPGRINEKLFF
TRBV6-2/TRBV6-3	TRBJ2-7	.	many	TGTGCCAGCACCTCACCGACAGTCTACTCCTACGAGCAGTACTTC	CASTSPTVYSYEQYF
TRBV27	TRBJ2-3	.	many	TGTGCCAGCAGTTTATGGCCGGCCTCGCGTACAGATACGCAGTATTTT	CASSLWPASRTDTQYF
TRBV9	TRBJ1-2	TRBD1	many	TGTGCCAGCAGCCCACTAGGGACAGGGCATGGCTACACCTTC	CASSPLGTGHGYTF
TRBV6-2/TRBV6-3	TRBJ1-5	.	many	TGTGCCAGCAGTTCCGGGCAGAGGAATCAGCCCCAGCATTTT	CASSSGQRNQPQHF
TRBV12-3/TRBV12-4	TRBJ2-7	.	many	TGTGCCAGCACTGAGGGCCCTACCTACGAGCAGTACTTC	CASTEGPTYEQYF
TRBV5-1	TRBJ2-7	.	many	TGCGCCAGCAGCTTGGCCAGTCTCTCCTCCTACGAGCAGTACTTC	CASSLASLSSYEQYF
TRBV4-3	TRBJ1-4	.	many	TGCGCCAGCAGCCAAGATGAGCCGGGAGGAAAACTGTTTTTT	CASSQDEPGGKLFF
TRBV20-1	TRBJ2-1	TRBD2	many	TGCAGTGCTACCTCCCGGCGGGGGGCGTATAACTACAATGAGCAGTTCTTC	CSATSRRGAYNYNEQFF
TRBV27	TRBJ2-2	.	many	TGTGCCAGCAGTTCCAGTATCACCGGGGAGCTGTTTTTT	CASSSSITGELFF
TRBV3-1	TRBJ2-7	.	many	TGTGCCAGCAGCCAGGCTACCTACGAGCAGTACTTC	CASSQATYEQYF
TRBV6-1	TRBJ1-6	TRBD1	many	TGTGCCAGCAGTCGAGGGACAGATTATAATTCACCCCTCCACTTT	CASSRGTDYNSPLHF
TRBV6-2/TRBV6-3	TRBJ2-1	TRBD1	many	TGTGCCAGCAGTAGGACAGGCGGCTCCTACAATGAGCAGTTCTTC	CASSRTGGSYNEQFF
TRBV5-1	TRBJ1-2	.	many	TGCGCCAGCAGCTTGATGACGGTAACTAACTATGGCTACACCTTC	CASSLMTVTNYGYTF
TRBV3-1	TRBJ2-1	.	many	TGTGCCAGCAGCCAGACGGACAATGAGCAGTTCTTC	CASSQTDNEQFF
TRBV5-1	TRBJ2-7	TRBD1	many	TGCGCCAGCAGCTCGGGACAGGGCGCCTTCATTCACGAGCAGTACTTC	CASSSGQGAFIHEQYF
TRBV12-3/TRBV12-4	TRBJ1-2	TRBD1	many	TGTGCCAGCAGTTTTGTCCCGGGGCAGGGGGCAAATGGCTACACCTTC	CASSFVPGQGANGYTF
TRBV7-9	TRBJ1-1	TRBD1	many	TGTGCCAGCAGCTTAGTAACAGGGGCGGACACTGAAGCTTTCTTT	CASSLVTGADTEAFF
TRBV7-9	TRBJ2-3	.	many	TGTGCCTCCAGTGGCGGCGGGCAGTATTTT	CASSGGGQYF
TRBV15	TRBJ1-1	.	.	TGTGCCACCAGCAGAAGAACAGGGAGGGGGGACACTGAAGCTTTCTTT	CATSRRTGRGDTEAFF
TRBV20-1	TRBJ2-5	.	many	TGCAGTGCTCGCGCGTCCCAAGAGACCCAGTACTTC	CSARASQETQYF
TRBV7-2	TRBJ1-1	.	many	TGTGCCAGCAGCATTGGACAGCCCACTGAAGCTTTCTTT	CASSIGQPTEAFF
TRBV18	TRBJ2-1	.	few	TGTGCCAGCTCACTTTACAGGACCTTAGACAATGAGCAGTTCTTC	CASSLYRTLDNEQFF
TRBV12-5	TRBJ2-7	TRBD1	many	TGTGCTAGTGGTTCCGGACAGGGGAACTACGAGCAGTACTTC	CASGSGQGNYEQYF
TRBV9	TRBJ1-1	.	many	TGTGCCAGCAGCGTAGACGACACTGAAGCTTTCTTT	CASSVDDTEAFF
TRBV12-3/TRBV12-4	TRBJ2-1	TRBD2	many	TGTGCCAGCCGAATCTCGGGGGGGAGTTACAATGAGCAGTTCTTC	CASRISGGSYNEQFF
TRBV7-9	TRBJ2-7	TRBD1	.	TGTGCCAGCAGCTCGGACAGGCTGCAGTACTTC	CASSSDRLQYF
TRBV20-1	TRBJ1-1	.	many	TGCAGTGCCTTTGAGGACGTGGGCACTGAAGCTTTCTTT	CSAFEDVGTEAFF